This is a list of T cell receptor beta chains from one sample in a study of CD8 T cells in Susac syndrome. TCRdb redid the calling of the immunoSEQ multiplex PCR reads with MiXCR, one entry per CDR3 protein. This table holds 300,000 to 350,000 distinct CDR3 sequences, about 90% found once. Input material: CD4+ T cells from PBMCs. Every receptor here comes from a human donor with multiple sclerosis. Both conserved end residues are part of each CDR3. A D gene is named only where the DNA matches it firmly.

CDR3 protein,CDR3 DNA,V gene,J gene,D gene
CASSFPPGTASNQPQHF,TGTGCCAGCAGCTTCCCCCCCGGGACAGCTAGCAATCAGCCCCAGCATTTT,TRBV6-1,TRBJ1-5,TRBD1
CASSLARAGNEQFF,TGTGCCAGCAGTTTAGCTAGGGCGGGCAATGAGCAGTTCTTC,TRBV12-3/TRBV12-4,TRBJ2-1,NA
CASTRNEQFF,TGTGCCAGCACACGCAATGAGCAGTTCTTC,TRBV12-3/TRBV12-4,TRBJ2-1,NA
CATIVAGVRTGELFF,TGTGCCACCATTGTAGCGGGAGTGCGAACCGGGGAGCTGTTTTTT,TRBV6-1,TRBJ2-2,TRBD2
CASSLGLAGRSYTQYF,TGTGCCAGCAGCTTGGGACTAGCGGGGCGTAGCTATACGCAGTATTTT,TRBV7-2,TRBJ2-3,TRBD2
CASSPRDFYGYTF,TGTGCCAGCAGTCCCAGGGACTTCTACGGCTACACCTTC,TRBV12-3/TRBV12-4,TRBJ1-2,NA
CSAATHGGYTF,TGCAGTGCGGCCACCCACGGGGGCTACACCTTC,TRBV20-1,TRBJ1-2,NA
CASSRGLSGSGTDTQYF,TGCGCCAGCAGTCGGGGCCTTAGCGGATCGGGCACAGATACGCAGTATTTT,TRBV4-1,TRBJ2-3,NA
CASSLEGTGLEQYF,TGCGCCAGCAGCTTGGAGGGGACAGGGCTTGAGCAGTACTTC,TRBV5-1,TRBJ2-7,TRBD1
CSVSGEGNTGELFF,TGCAGCGTTTCAGGGGAAGGGAACACCGGGGAGCTGTTTTTT,TRBV29-1,TRBJ2-2,NA